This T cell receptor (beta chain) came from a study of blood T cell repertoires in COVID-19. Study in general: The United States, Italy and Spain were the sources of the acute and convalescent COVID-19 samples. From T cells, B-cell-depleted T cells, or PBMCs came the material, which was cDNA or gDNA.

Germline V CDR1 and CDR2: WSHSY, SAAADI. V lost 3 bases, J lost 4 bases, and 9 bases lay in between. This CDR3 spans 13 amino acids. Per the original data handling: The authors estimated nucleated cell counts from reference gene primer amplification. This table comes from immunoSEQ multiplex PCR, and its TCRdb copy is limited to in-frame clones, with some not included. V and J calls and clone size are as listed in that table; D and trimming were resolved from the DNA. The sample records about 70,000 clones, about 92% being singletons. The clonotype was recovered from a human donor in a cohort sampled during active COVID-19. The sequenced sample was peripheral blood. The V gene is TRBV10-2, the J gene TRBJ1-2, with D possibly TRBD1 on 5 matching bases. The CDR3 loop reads CASSEQDGYGYTF. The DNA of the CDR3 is TGCGCCAGCAGTGAACAGGACGGCTATGGCTACACCTTC.